This T cell receptor beta chain was profiled in a study of CD8 T cells in ankylosing spondylitis. The germline V gene encodes CDR1 LGHNA and CDR2 YSLEER. V lost 3 bases and J lost 8, with 10 bases in between. This CDR3 contains 12 residues. Study conclusions and caveats: Both synovial fluid and blood in reactive arthritis had previously been reported to carry some motif variants. Ankylosing spondylitis blood appeared to carry a characteristic TCR beta motif of seven to nine highly homologous variants. Researchers reportedly found disease-linked clones significantly enriched in matched ankylosing spondylitis synovial fluid. Disease-associated clonotypes exhibited CD8+ identity and were relatively infrequent in peripheral blood.

TCRdb processed the 5' RACE reads anew with MiXCR; each CDR3 protein has one entry. The top ten hold less than 15% of the sample, which has about 330,000 distinct CDR3 sequences, 6.5% to 10% seen once. About this clonotype: The antigen is undetermined.

The chain employs TRBV4-3 and TRBJ1-1; TRBD1 might be the D (6 bases). The sequenced sample consisted of blood, either unsorted or a sorted T cell fraction (not recorded which). The clonotype comes from a male donor with ankylosing spondylitis. The CDR3 spells CASSHEGGEAFF. CDR3 nucleotide sequence: TGCGCCAGCAGCCATGAGGGGGGGGAAGCTTTCTTT.